Listed here are 4 T cell receptor beta chains from one sample, sequenced in a study of blood T cell repertoires in COVID-19 (TCRdb year 2020). Library preparation used the immunoSEQ multiplex PCR assay. The table was pulled from immuneACCESS by TCRdb, which kept in-frame rearrangements only. Such tables lose some clones; where checked, under half of the loss comes from unresolved V genes, and the rest has no known cause. Within this sample are roughly 120,000 clones, with roughly 87% of them counted one time only. In total, the top ten clones hold more than 6% of the sample. Specimen: peripheral blood. These receptor sequences come from a human donor in a cohort sampled during active COVID-19.

The V gene is TRBV7-8, the J gene TRBJ1-2, with 7 nucleotides matching TRBD1. Germline V gene lookup returns CDR1 SGHVS and CDR2 FQNEAQ. The length of the CDR3 is 13 residues. The trim removed 3 bases at V and 5 bases at J, leaving 3 bases unmatched. The CDR3 DNA is TGTGCCAGCAGCTTGGTCAGGGGGTATGGCTACACCTTC. Translation gives CASSLVRGYGYTF. Using reference TRBV7-8 and TRBJ1-2 for the parts outside the CDR3, the full variable domain is GAGVSQSPRYKVAKRGQDVALRCDPISGHVSLFWYQQALGQGPEFLTYFQNEAQLDKSGLPSDRFFAERPEGSVSTLKIQRTQQEDSAVYLCASSLVRGYGYTFGSGTRLTVV.

This clone has a handful of counts. The V and J genes are TRBV6-6 and TRBJ1-3, with TRBD1 matching 7 bases. CDR3 size: 15 residues. V was pared by 7 bases and J by 4 bases, with 10 bases of the junction left unmatched. CDR1 is MNHNY and CDR2 is SVGAGI in the germline V gene (reference sequence). CDR3 residues: CASTRDREIGNTIYF. CDR3 coding DNA: TGTGCCAGCACCAGGGACAGAGAGATAGGAAACACCATATATTTT.

This clone was seen a few times. V is TRBV18 and J is TRBJ1-6; D gene ambiguous. Looked up from germline, CDR1 is KGHSH and CDR2 is LQKENI. The CDR3 is 14 residues long. Deletions cut 3 bases from V and 9 bases from J, with 12 bases between. The chain's CDR3 is CASSPELTSSPLHF. In DNA form, the CDR3 reads TGTGCCAGCTCACCTGAGTTAACGTCTTCACCCCTCCACTTT.

J is TRBJ2-5 and V is TRBV29-1; 8 bases agree with TRBD1. The trim removed 3 bases at V and 1 base at J, leaving 7 bases unmatched. The germline gives CDR1 SQVTM, CDR2 ANQGSEA. The CDR3 length is 15 residues. Here the CDR3 reads CSVEPDRGPQETQYF. The CDR3 DNA follows: TGCAGCGTTGAGCCCGACAGGGGTCCCCAAGAGACCCAGTACTTC. Supplemented by reference TRBV29-1 and TRBJ2-5, the full variable domain reads SAVISQKPSRDICQRGTSLTIQCQVDSQVTMMFWYRQQPGQSLTLIATANQGSEATYESGFVIDKFPISRPNLTFSTLTVSNMSPEDSSIYLCSVEPDRGPQETQYFGPGTRLLVL.